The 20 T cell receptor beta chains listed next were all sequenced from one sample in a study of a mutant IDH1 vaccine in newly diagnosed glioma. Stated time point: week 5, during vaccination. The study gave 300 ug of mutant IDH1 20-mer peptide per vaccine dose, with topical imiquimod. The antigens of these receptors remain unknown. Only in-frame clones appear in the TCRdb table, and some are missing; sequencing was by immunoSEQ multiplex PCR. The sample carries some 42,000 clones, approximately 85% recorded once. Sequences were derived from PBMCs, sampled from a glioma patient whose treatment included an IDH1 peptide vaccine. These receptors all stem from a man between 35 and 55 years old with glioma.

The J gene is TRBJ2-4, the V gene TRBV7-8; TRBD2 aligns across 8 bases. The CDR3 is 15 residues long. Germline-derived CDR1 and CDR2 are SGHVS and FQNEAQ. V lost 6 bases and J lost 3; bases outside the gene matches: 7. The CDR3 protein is CASSSTSVGKNIQYF. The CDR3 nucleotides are TGTGCCAGCAGTTCGACTAGCGTAGGCAAAAACATTCAGTACTTC.

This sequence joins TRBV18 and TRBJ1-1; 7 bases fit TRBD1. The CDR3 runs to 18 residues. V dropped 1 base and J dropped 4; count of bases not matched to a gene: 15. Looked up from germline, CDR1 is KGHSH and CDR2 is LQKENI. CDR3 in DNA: TGTGCCAGCTCACCACGGCTGGGGACAGACCTTTCGGGCACTGAAGCTTTCTTT. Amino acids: CASSPRLGTDLSGTEAFF.

DNA of the CDR3: TGCAGTGCCCAGCGGGCCTACGAGCAGTACTTC. Protein: CSAQRAYEQYF. This chain connects TRBV20-1 to TRBJ2-7; the D gene is possibly TRBD2 (6 bases). The CDR3 runs to 11 residues. Germline V CDR1 and CDR2: DFQATT, SNEGSKA (reference sequence). V lost 6 bases and J 2 bases, leaving 8 bases between the germline ends.

CDR3 nucleotide sequence: TGTGCCAGCAGCTGGGGACAGCGGTACGAGCAGTACTTC. This gives the protein CASSWGQRYEQYF. This chain connects TRBV7-2 to TRBJ2-7, with 7 bases lining up with TRBD1. The germline gives CDR1 SGHTA, CDR2 FQGNSA. V dropped 4 bases and J dropped 4; count of bases not matched to a gene: 4. The CDR3 totals 13 residues.

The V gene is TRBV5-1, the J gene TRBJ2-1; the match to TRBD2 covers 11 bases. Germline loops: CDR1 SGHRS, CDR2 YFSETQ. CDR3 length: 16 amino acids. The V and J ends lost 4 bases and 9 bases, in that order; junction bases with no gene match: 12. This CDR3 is CASSQTLAGGISEQFF. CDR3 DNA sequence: TGCGCCAGCAGCCAAACCTTAGCGGGAGGGATCAGTGAGCAGTTCTTC.

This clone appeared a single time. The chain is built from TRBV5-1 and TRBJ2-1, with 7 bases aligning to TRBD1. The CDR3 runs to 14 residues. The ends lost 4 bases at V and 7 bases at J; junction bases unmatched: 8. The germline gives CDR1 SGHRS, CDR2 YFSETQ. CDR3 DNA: TGCGCCAGCAGCGTGACAGGGCTAGGTAATGAGCAGTTCTTC. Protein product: CASSVTGLGNEQFF.

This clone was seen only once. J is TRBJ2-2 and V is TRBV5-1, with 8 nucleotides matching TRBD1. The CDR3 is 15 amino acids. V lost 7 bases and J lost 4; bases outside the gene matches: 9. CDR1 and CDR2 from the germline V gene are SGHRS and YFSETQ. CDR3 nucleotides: TGCGCCAGCTTATCCGGGACAGGTTTCACCGGGGAGCTGTTTTTT. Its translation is CASLSGTGFTGELFF.

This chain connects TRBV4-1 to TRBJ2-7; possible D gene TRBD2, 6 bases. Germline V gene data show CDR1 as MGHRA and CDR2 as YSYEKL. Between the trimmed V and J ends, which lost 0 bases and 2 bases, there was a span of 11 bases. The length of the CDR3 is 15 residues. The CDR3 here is CASSQEKRVAYEQYF. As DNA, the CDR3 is TGCGCCAGCAGCCAAGAGAAGCGGGTAGCCTACGAGCAGTACTTC.

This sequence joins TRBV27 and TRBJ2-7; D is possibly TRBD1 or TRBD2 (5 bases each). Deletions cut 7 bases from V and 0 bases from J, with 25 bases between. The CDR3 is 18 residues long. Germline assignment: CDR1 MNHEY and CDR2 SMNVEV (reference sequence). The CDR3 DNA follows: TGTGCCAGCACTAAACGTCCGTCCGGGACGGAAAGCTCCTACGAGCAGTACTTC. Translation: CASTKRPSGTESSYEQYF.

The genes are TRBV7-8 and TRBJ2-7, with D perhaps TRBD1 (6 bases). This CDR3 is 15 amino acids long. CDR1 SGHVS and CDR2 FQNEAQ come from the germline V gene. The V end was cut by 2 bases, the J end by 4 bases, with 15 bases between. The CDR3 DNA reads TGTGCCAGCAGCTTACCCCCCAGCAGGGGTTACGAGCAGTACTTC. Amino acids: CASSLPPSRGYEQYF.

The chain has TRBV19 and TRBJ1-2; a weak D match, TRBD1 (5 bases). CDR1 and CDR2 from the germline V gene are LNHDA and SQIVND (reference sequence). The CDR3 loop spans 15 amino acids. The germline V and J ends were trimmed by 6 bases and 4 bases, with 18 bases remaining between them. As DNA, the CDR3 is TGTGCCAGTAGGACCCACCGTGGAGGGGCCTATGGCTACACCTTC. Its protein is CASRTHRGGAYGYTF.

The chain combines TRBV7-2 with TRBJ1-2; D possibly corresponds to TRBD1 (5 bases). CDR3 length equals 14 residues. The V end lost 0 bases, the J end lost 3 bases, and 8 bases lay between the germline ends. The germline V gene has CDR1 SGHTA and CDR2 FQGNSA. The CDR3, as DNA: TGTGCCAGCAGCTTAGCGGCAGGGTACTATGGCTACACCTTC. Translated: CASSLAAGYYGYTF. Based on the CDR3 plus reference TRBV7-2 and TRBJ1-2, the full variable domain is GAGVSQSPSNKVTEKGKDVELRCDPISGHTALYWYRQSLGQGLEFLIYFQGNSAPDKSGLPSDRFSAERTGGSVSTLTIQRTQQEDSAVYLCASSLAAGYYGYTFGSGTRLTVV.

This CDR3 reads CASSQGGRSYEQYF. CDR3 in DNA: TGCGCCAGCAGCCAAGGTGGGAGGTCCTACGAGCAGTACTTC. V is TRBV4-3 and J is TRBJ2-7; TRBD2 is a possible D gene (6 bases). CDR1 is LGHNA and CDR2 is YSLEER in the germline V gene. Trimming cost V 1 base and J 1 base, with 8 bases left between them. The CDR3 extends over 14 amino acids.

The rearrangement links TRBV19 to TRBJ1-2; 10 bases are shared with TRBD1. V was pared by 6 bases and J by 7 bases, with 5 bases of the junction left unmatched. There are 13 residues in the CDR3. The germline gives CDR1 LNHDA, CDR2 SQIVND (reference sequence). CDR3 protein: CASRTGGDRGYTF. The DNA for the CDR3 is TGTGCCAGTAGGACAGGGGGCGATCGTGGCTACACCTTC.

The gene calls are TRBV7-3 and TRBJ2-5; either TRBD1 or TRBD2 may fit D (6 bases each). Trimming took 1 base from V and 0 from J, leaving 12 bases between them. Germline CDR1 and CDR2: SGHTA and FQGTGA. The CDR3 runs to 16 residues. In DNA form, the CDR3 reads TGTGCCAGCAGCTTAATCGGGGGCCCAAACCAAGAGACCCAGTACTTC. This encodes CASSLIGGPNQETQYF. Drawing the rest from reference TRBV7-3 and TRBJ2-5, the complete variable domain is GAGVSQTPSNKVTEKGKYVELRCDPISGHTALYWYRQSLGQGPEFLIYFQGTGAADDSGLPNDRFFAVRPEGSVSTLKIQRTERGDSAVYLCASSLIGGPNQETQYFGPGTRLLVL.

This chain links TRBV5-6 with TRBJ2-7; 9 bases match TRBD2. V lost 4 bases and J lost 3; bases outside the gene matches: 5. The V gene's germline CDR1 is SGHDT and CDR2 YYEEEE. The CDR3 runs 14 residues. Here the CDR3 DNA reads TGTGCCAGCAGCCTAGTGACTAGCGGCTACGAGCAGTACTTC. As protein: CASSLVTSGYEQYF.

The DNA of the CDR3 is TGTGCCAGCAGCTTATCTGGGGCCAACGTCCTGACTTTC. It encodes CASSLSGANVLTF. The chain is built from TRBV11-2 and TRBJ2-6; no clear D. This CDR3 has 13 residues. V was clipped by 2 bases and J by 1 base, with 0 bases between them. The germline gives CDR1 SGHAT, CDR2 FQNNGV.

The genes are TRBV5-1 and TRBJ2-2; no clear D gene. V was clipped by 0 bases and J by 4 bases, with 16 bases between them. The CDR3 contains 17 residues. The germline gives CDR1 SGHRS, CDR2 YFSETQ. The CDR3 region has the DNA TGCGCCAGCAGCTTGGGGTCCGGTTTGGGCCGCACCGGGGAGCTGTTTTTT. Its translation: CASSLGSGLGRTGELFF.

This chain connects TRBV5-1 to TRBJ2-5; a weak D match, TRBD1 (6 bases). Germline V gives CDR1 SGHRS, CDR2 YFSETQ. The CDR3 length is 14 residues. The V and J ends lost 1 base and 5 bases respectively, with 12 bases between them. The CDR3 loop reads CASSLRVQGETQYF. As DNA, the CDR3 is TGCGCCAGCAGCTTGAGGGTCCAGGGGGAGACCCAGTACTTC.

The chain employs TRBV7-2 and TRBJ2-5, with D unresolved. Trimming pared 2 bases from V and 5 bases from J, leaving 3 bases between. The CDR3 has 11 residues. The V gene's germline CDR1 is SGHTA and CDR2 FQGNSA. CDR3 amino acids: CASSLSETQYF. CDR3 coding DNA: TGTGCCAGCAGCTTATCGGAGACCCAGTACTTC.